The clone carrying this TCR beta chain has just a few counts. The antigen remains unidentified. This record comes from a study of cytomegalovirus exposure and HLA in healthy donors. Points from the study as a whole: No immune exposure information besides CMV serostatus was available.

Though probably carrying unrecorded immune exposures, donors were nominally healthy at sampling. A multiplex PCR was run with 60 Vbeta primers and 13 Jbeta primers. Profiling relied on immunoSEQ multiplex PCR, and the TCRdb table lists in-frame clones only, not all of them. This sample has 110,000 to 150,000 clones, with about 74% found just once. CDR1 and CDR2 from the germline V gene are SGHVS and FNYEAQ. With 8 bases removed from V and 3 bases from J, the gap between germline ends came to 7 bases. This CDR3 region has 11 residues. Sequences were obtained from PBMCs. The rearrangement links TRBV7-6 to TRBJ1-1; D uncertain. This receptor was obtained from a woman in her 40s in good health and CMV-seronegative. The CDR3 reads CASGSDTEAFF. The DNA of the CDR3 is TGTGCCAGCGGCAGTGACACTGAAGCTTTCTTT.